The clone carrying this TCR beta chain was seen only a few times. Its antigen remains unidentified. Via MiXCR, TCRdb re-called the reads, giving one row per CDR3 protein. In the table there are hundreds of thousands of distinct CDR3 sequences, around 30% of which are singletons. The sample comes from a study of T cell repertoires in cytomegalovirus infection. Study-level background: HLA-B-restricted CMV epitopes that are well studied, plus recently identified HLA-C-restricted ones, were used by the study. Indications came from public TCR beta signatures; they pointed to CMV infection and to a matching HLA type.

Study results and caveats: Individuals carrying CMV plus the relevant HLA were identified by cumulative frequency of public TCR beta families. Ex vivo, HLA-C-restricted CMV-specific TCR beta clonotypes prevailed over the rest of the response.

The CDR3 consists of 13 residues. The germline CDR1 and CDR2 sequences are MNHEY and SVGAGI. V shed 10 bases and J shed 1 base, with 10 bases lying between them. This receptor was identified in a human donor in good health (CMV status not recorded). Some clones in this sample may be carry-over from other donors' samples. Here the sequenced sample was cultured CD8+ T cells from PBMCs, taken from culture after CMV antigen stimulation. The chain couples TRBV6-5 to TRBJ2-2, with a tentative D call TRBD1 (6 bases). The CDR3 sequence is CAIWTENTGELFF. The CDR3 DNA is TGTGCCATCTGGACAGAGAACACCGGGGAGCTGTTTTTT.